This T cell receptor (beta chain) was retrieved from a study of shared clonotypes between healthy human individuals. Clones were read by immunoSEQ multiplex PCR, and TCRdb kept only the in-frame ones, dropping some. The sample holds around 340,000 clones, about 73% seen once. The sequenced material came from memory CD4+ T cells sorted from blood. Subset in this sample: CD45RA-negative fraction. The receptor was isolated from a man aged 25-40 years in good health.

The DNA of the CDR3 is TGTGCCAGCAGCCAACGGACAGTTGTATATCAGCCCCAGCATTTT. Translation gives CASSQRTVVYQPQHF. The V call is TRBV7-2, the J call TRBJ1-5, with D tentatively TRBD1 (6 bases). Trimming removed 5 bases at V and 5 bases at J, with 16 bases between. Germline V gene sequence: CDR1 SGHTA, CDR2 FQGNSA. The CDR3 has 15 amino acids.